A single sample is the source of the 9 T cell receptor beta chains below, sequenced in a study of blood T cell repertoires in COVID-19. Profiled with immunoSEQ multiplex PCR; TCRdb holds only in-frame clones, not every one. The sample has some 530,000 clones, around nine tenths seen once; the top ten hold approximately 8%. What was sequenced was PBMCs or T cells enriched from blood (not recorded which). These receptor sequences come from a woman aged 55-69 years who had recovered from COVID-19.

The V call is TRBV4-2, the J call TRBJ2-2; 10 nucleotides align to TRBD1. Germline CDR1 LGHNA, CDR2 YNFKEQ. The CDR3 runs to 17 residues. The trim removed 0 bases at V and 7 bases at J, leaving 8 bases unmatched. This chain's CDR3 is CASSQERRQGANGELFF. CDR3 sequence (DNA): TGTGCCAGCAGCCAAGAAAGACGACAGGGGGCGAACGGGGAGCTGTTTTTT.

The chain combines TRBV18 with TRBJ1-2; 9 bases agree with TRBD1. The CDR3 has 15 residues. J was trimmed by 6 bases and V by 5 bases; bases with no gene match: 10. CDR1 KGHSH and CDR2 LQKENI come from the germline V gene. The CDR3 sequence: CASSYDGTGRNGYTF. The CDR3 DNA follows: TGTGCCAGCTCATACGACGGGACAGGGAGAAATGGCTACACCTTC.

The genes are TRBV5-6 and TRBJ2-3, with 7 bases that match TRBD2. CDR3 size: 17 residues. Germline V gene sequence: CDR1 SGHDT, CDR2 YYEEEE. Losses at the gene ends were 2 bases for V and 0 bases for J; bases not matched to a gene: 9. CDR3 sequence: CASSFWGGTQSTDTQYF. CDR3 DNA: TGTGCCAGCAGCTTCTGGGGGGGGACCCAAAGCACAGATACGCAGTATTTT. Full variable domain (missing parts from reference TRBV5-6 and TRBJ2-3): DAGVTQSPTHLIKTRGQQVTLRCSPKSGHDTVSWYQQALGQGPQFIFQYYEEEERQRGNFPDRFSGHQFPNYSSELNVNALLLGDSALYLCASSFWGGTQSTDTQYFGPGTRLTVL.

This chain joins TRBV6-5 and TRBJ1-2; D unclear. This CDR3 is built from 14 residues. Trimming cost V 7 bases and J 6 bases, with 18 bases left between them. The germline V gene has CDR1 MNHEY and CDR2 SVGAGI. CDR3 loop: CASTYWKASDGYTF. The CDR3 coding sequence is TGTGCCAGCACCTATTGGAAAGCCAGCGATGGCTACACCTTC.

In its sample, this clone was seen once. The chain employs TRBV19 and TRBJ2-5; a weak D match, TRBD1 (6 bases). V lost 3 bases, J lost 4 bases, and 15 bases lay in between. The CDR3 sequence is 15 residues long. Germline CDR1 reads LNHDA; CDR2 reads SQIVND (reference sequence). The CDR3: CASSITGYPTETQYF. As DNA, the CDR3 is TGTGCCAGTAGTATCACAGGGTATCCCACAGAGACCCAGTACTTC.

The V call is TRBV7-9, the J call TRBJ1-2; 10 nucleotides line up with TRBD1. CDR1 and CDR2 (germline): SEHNR, FQNEAQ (reference sequence). The CDR3 spans 14 residues. Trimming removed 5 bases from V and 8 bases from J; junction bases left unmatched: 8. The CDR3 protein is CASSPPDRGLGYTF. The DNA for the CDR3 is TGTGCCAGCAGCCCACCCGACAGGGGGCTGGGCTACACCTTC.

The chain employs TRBV18 and TRBJ2-2, with 8 bases that match TRBD1. The germline gives CDR1 KGHSH, CDR2 LQKENI. V trimming: 2 bases; J trimming: 4 bases; junction bases outside the gene matches: 9. The length of the CDR3 is 17 residues. CDR3 sequence reads: CASSPSRTGSSTGELFF. The DNA for the CDR3 is TGTGCCAGCTCACCATCCAGGACAGGGTCTAGCACCGGGGAGCTGTTTTTT.

The rearrangement joins TRBV18 to TRBJ1-4; D not certain. V lost 2 bases and J 4 bases, leaving 11 bases between the germline ends. The CDR3 runs to 15 residues. Germline assignment: CDR1 KGHSH and CDR2 LQKENI. The CDR3 bases are TGTGCCAGCTCACCAGTAGTGCCTGTTAATGAAAAACTGTTTTTT. This gives the protein CASSPVVPVNEKLFF. The complete variable domain, with remaining parts taken from reference TRBV18 and TRBJ1-4, reads NAGVMQNPRHLVRRRGQEARLRCSPMKGHSHVYWYRQLPEEGLKFMVYLQKENIIDESGMPKERFSAEFPKEGPSILRIQQVVRGDSAAYFCASSPVVPVNEKLFFGSGTQLSVL.

The CDR3 DNA is TGTGCCTGGAGTGCCCAGGGACAAATAGATCGTTCACCCCTCCACTTT. Protein product: CAWSAQGQIDRSPLHF. This chain connects TRBV30 to TRBJ1-6, with D perhaps matching TRBD1 (6 bases). The germline V gene encodes CDR1 GTSNPN and CDR2 SVGIG (reference sequence). V was shortened by 1 base and J by 9 bases, with 19 bases between the two germline ends. This CDR3 has 16 residues. Combining the CDR3 with reference TRBV30 and TRBJ1-6 gives the whole variable domain SQTIHQWPATLVQPVGSPLSLECTVEGTSNPNLYWYRQAAGRGLQLLFYSVGIGQISSEVPQNLSASRPQDRQFILSSKKLLLSDSGFYLCAWSAQGQIDRSPLHFGNGTRLTVT.